This T cell receptor (beta chain) was found in a study of T-cell memory formation after mild COVID-19. For the study at large: There were largely donor-specific TCR clusters. Points from the study as a whole: Clones that contracted clustered mainly in CM and EM if CD4+ and in EMRA if CD8+. CD4/CD8 balance held among clones contracting day 15 to 85, and later expanders leaned CD4+.

Using its own MiXCR run on the 5' RACE reads, TCRdb lists one record per CDR3 protein. In the table there are 400,000 or so distinct CDR3 sequences, around 19% of which are singletons. There are a few counts of this clonotype. The antigen remains unidentified. In germline, CDR1 is LNHNV, CDR2 YYDKDF (reference sequence). CDR3 length: 15 amino acids. V dropped 3 bases and J dropped 2 bases, with 14 bases sitting between them. Sequencing was carried out using PBMCs or a T cell subset sorted from them (not recorded which). This rearrangement joins TRBV15 to TRBJ2-7; perhaps TRBD2 as D (5 bases). The receptor was isolated from an adult woman who had mild COVID-19 (a few samples of this study predate the infection). Cell type and time point are not known. The CDR3 loop is CATSSQLSGTYEQYF. CDR3 bases: TGTGCCACCAGCAGCCAGCTCAGCGGTACCTACGAGCAGTACTTC.